Given below is one TCR beta chain in context. Its antigen is currently not known. Per-base qualities were not stored, and no clone one base away is much larger. The cohort comprised some 680 healthy bone marrow donors. At the time of sampling, all cohort members were nominally healthy, though unrecorded immune exposures were likely present. The donor tested CMV seronegative, placing the donor among the 350 or so seronegative members of the cohort. Each donor provided a peripheral blood sample, and peripheral blood mononuclear cells were used for TCR beta sequencing. The Qiagen DNeasy Blood Extraction Kit was used to extract genomic DNA from the blood cell samples. This specimen belongs to a study of cytomegalovirus exposure and HLA in healthy donors (dated 2017 in TCRdb). In the study overall: An earlier analysis of about 530 of the donors reported 250 to 300 Gb of sequence data and around 110 million unique TCR beta sequences obtained from roughly 180 million T cells. The genetic ancestry cluster associated with self-reported Caucasian donors included over 80% of the 398 genotyped donors. A later genetic analysis took genome-wide SNP genotypes for about 65% of the 666 donors and used that subset as a discovery cohort. In an earlier analysis of roughly 580 of the donors, high-throughput TCR beta sequencing was used to judge whether each TCR beta V gene segment behaved as functional or pseudogenic. In a later analysis, previously published TCR beta repertoires from 550 to 750 donors were re-analyzed and high-resolution HLA genotyping was added so that TCR occurrence patterns could be studied. High-throughput TCR immunosequencing, statistical association of individual TCRs with disease status, and machine learning were combined to predict cytomegalovirus infection status. The T cell repertoires of 666 subjects were profiled by immunosequencing and related to cytomegalovirus serostatus. An early release covering roughly 640 HLA-typed donors comprised about 300 gigabases of sequencing data and roughly 86 million unique TCR sequences. The aim of the study was to test whether cataloging public T cell receptors could identify signatures of past pathogen exposure. Donor age, sex, ethnicity and CMV serostatus were compiled together with the repertoire data. Typing coverage differed by locus: A, B, C, DRB1 and DQB1 were typed in roughly 620-640 donors, DQA1 in 522, DPA1 in some 570, and DPB1 in roughly 450. HLA typing covered class I and class II loci at four-digit resolution. A separate validation cohort of roughly 130 different subjects was used in addition to the roughly 670-subject first cohort. All discovery cohort repertoires had been generated on a single sequencing platform. The later analysis used no new phenotypic data to find candidate immune exposures, relying instead on TCR beta sequences and their occurrence across donors. On average, about 200,000 unique TCR beta nucleotide sequences were sequenced per donor among several hundred genotyped donors of the cohort, with 15% to 20% of those sequences being non-productive. Roughly 5 DR-DQ haplotypes were handled as single units for association and clustering, since linkage in the cohort was strong.

On the study overall, not on this receptor specifically: Linkage disequilibrium might explain the correlated functional status among segregating V segments, but an unknown experimental factor could not be excluded. Because counts were too low, about 15 rarely observed V segments, including chromosome 9 orphons, were left out of the earlier analysis of 587 of the donors. This cohort had only TCR beta chains sequenced, and the lack of alpha or paired-chain data limited which features could be detected. Specific HLA alleles were associated with about 17,000 TCR beta sequences at a false discovery rate of 0.05 in a later analysis. In the study, 164 TCR beta chains were listed as associated with cytomegalovirus. An earlier analysis of approximately 590 of the donors showed that most TCR beta V segments appeared in productive rearrangements either about 90% or about 30% of the time, which broadly matched IMGT annotations. A further reported finding was that TCR beta sequences accurately predicted the HLA-A and HLA-B alleles for most subjects in the first cohort. The authors suggested that the approach could potentially be generalized to other disease states and immunological phenotypes. Most CMV-associated TCR beta chains appeared to be HLA-restricted in a later analysis, and the HLA associations seemed to be driven largely by CMV exposure. The sequencing pipeline was judged likely to have produced a cluster of highly shared sequence variants as a technical artifact. While some public TCRs were present in many individuals, most TCR sequences turned up only very rarely across donors. Cytomegalovirus status was reported to be diagnosed by the classifier with high specificity and sensitivity in both the original and validation cohorts. Compared with equally common non-associated chains, HLA-associated TCR beta chains in a later analysis were more clonally expanded and had lower generation probabilities. HLA typing was unavailable for some donors at each locus, so association tests used only the typed subset. Some IMGT-functional V segments, including TRBV6-2 and TRBV6-3, could not be told apart with the 87-base-pair reads, so those segments were excluded. An association between a missense DCLRE1C variant and V-gene and J-gene trimming of TCR beta chains was found in a later genetic analysis and replicated in an independent cohort. In a later analysis, the rate of TCR association differed among HLA loci, with DRB1 alleles having the most associated TCRs and HLA-C alleles having the fewest. Sequencing depth was assumed to be roughly uniform across donors in the presence/absence analyses, though that assumption may not hold. In a later analysis, several top co-occurrence clusters were reported to appear linked to parvovirus B19, influenza, CMV and Epstein-Barr virus. Compared with the roughly 670-donor mean, donors in an Asian-associated ancestry cluster had fewer N-insertions in productive TCRs, according to a later genetic analysis. For the cohort, immune exposure information was limited to CMV serostatus. Strong co-occurrence of HLA alleles, especially DR and DQ, made assigning TCR associations to individual alleles difficult. Three of the identified cytomegalovirus-associated TCR beta chains were confirmed in vitro to be specific for cytomegalovirus antigens.

Receptors were amplified or captured by the immunoSEQ multiplex PCR assay. A mixture of 60 forward primers for TCR Vbeta segments and 13 reverse primers for TCR Jbeta segments was used in the multiplex PCR. Amplification of the CDR3 region of rearranged TCR beta genes was performed with a multiplex PCR assay on genomic DNA. On the Illumina HiSeq System, the amplified TCR beta libraries were sequenced as 87-base-pair reads. The study's own analysis went as follows. Across the 700 or so repertoires, a later analysis counted about 81 million unique TCR beta chains, roughly 11 million of which were shared by at least two donors. To remove PCR and sequencing errors, raw reads were error-corrected and collapsed into unique sequences using a nearest-neighbor algorithm that merged closely related sequences. Alignment of CDR3 sequences to IMGT reference sequences was used to assign V, D and J gene segments. For a sequence to be retained, at least a six-nucleotide match to both a V gene segment and a J gene segment was required. Rearrangements were called productive when the CDR3 lacked stop codons and stayed in frame with V and J; all others were non-productive. Following IMGT convention, CDR3 was defined as the stretch from the second conserved V-encoded cysteine up to the conserved J-encoded phenylalanine. In an earlier analysis of approximately 590 of the donors, sequences lacking an unambiguous match to a single V gene segment were excluded. An earlier analysis of under 750 of the donors called V segments functional above 56.7% productive rearrangements and segregating when the between-donor standard deviation exceeded 5%. A statistical classification framework was built for diagnosing cytomegalovirus status from the catalog of TCR beta chain sequences. In a later analysis, V and J genes were assigned by comparing TCR nucleotide sequences against IMGT/GENE-DB human TR gene sequences. Using the TCRdist pipeline, a later analysis assigned CDR3 sequences along with most-parsimonious VDJ recombination scenarios. In a later analysis, every TCR beta chain was defined by the combination of its CDR3 amino acid sequence and its V-gene family, and reads without a unique V-gene family were dropped. A later analysis removed 450 to 600 highly shared, low-generation-probability nucleotide sequences to deal with suspected cross-contamination and a sequencing artifact. For each public chain, a later analysis derived a clonal expansion index from normalized ranks of inferred template counts within each repertoire. A later analysis computed generation probabilities with a VDJ recombination model fitted to out-of-frame rearrangements, and checked the results against IGoR. In a later analysis, hypergeometric tests were used to score TCR-TCR, TCR-HLA and TCR-CMV co-occurrence, with a repertoire-size bias correction applied to TCR pairs. False discovery rates were estimated in a later analysis by permuting HLA or CMV assignments 20 times. In a later analysis, co-occurring TCRs were grouped using DBSCAN, and TCRdist sequence similarity was added for clustering within HLA-allele-positive subsets. Repertoires with fewer than 30,000 or more than 120,000 public chains, plus five repertoires with anomalous nucleotide sharing, were excluded from co-occurrence clustering. The table comes from immuneACCESS by way of TCRdb, which keeps in-frame sequences with V and J called. Part of the clones is missing from these tables; in studies checked, under half for an unresolved V gene and the rest for unknown reasons. The V and J calls and the clone size are those of that table, but D and trimming were determined from the DNA. The sample table holds more than 85,000 clones, of which less than 90% were seen once. Of the sample, around 2.6% is held by the ten largest clones.

Looking up the germline V gene yields CDR1 SGHVS and CDR2 FNYEAQ. Germline trimming amounts to 4 bases on V and 7 bases on J, with 12 as the count of junction bases outside the gene matches. The CDR3 sequence holds 15 residues, the cysteine and phenylalanine included. Only CDR3 DNA is held: 45 bases, read in frame from base 1. The V and J segments used are TRBV7-6 and TRBJ2-7; 8 bases in between match TRBD1. The TCR originated in a man in his forties in good health and CMV-seronegative. Specimen: PBMCs. CDR3 sequence: CASSSIAGQGAEQYF. Here is the DNA: TGTGCCAGCAGCTCCATCGCAGGACAGGGCGCGGAGCAGTACTTC.